These T cell receptor beta chains were read from a single sample in a study of blood T cell repertoires in COVID-19. TCRdb's table, derived via immunoSEQ multiplex PCR, lists solely in-frame clones and lacks some. The sample shows about 24,000 clones, approximately 86% of them seen only once. The sequenced material came from peripheral blood. These receptors originate from a man aged 50 or older with active COVID-19. CDR3s include the opening cysteine and the closing phenylalanine or tryptophan. A D gene is named only where the DNA matches it firmly. Part of the rows lack a size; the others show once, few, many or a class for expanded clones.

cdr3_aa cdr3_nt d_call j_call clone_size v_call
CASSPDGVNQPQHF TGCGCCAGCAGCCCTGACGGGGTAAATCAGCCCCAGCATTTT - TRBJ1-5 - TRBV5-1
CASSIERRETATQYF TGTGCCAGTAGTATCGAGAGGCGGGAGACCGCGACCCAGTACTTC TRBD2 TRBJ2-5 - TRBV19
CASGKGQHEKLFF TGTGCCAGCGGGAAGGGACAGCATGAAAAACTGTTTTTT TRBD1 TRBJ1-4 - TRBV13
CASSLTGNTEAFF TGCGCCAGCAGCCTGACAGGGAACACTGAAGCTTTCTTT - TRBJ1-1 - TRBV5-1
CASSFSSRQETQYF TGTGCCAGCAGCTTCTCGAGCAGGCAAGAGACCCAGTACTTC - TRBJ2-5 few TRBV5-5
CASSPSTGSYGYTF TGTGCCAGCAGCCCGTCGACAGGCAGCTATGGCTACACCTTC - TRBJ1-2 few TRBV3-1/TRBV3-2
CASSYPATGTGPYEQYF TGTGCCAGCAGCTACCCCGCGACCGGGACAGGTCCCTACGAGCAGTACTTC TRBD1 TRBJ2-7 - TRBV5-8
CASSKTGGVYEQYF TGTGCCAGCAGCAAGACAGGGGGGGTCTACGAGCAGTACTTC TRBD1 TRBJ2-7 - TRBV6-2/TRBV6-3
CASSLFSGSYNSPLHF TGTGCCAGCAGTTTATTTTCGGGGTCCTATAATTCACCCCTCCACTTT - TRBJ1-6 - TRBV28
CASSQDTGTYEQYF TGTGCCAGCAGCCAAGATACGGGGACCTACGAGCAGTACTTC - TRBJ2-7 - TRBV3-1/TRBV3-2
CSVPRGDYGYTF TGCAGCGTCCCCCGGGGGGACTATGGCTACACCTTC - TRBJ1-2 - TRBV29-1
CASSPREVSYEQYF TGTGCCAGCAGCCCCCGGGAAGTCTCCTACGAGCAGTACTTC - TRBJ2-7 - TRBV11-2
CASSQEGGQGTGNTIYF TGTGCCAGCAGCCAAGAGGGGGGACAGGGTACCGGAAACACCATATATTTT TRBD1 TRBJ1-3 - TRBV4-2
CASSSLTGAWWDRDSYEQYF TGTGCCAGCAGTTCCCTGACTGGGGCGTGGTGGGACAGGGACTCCTACGAGCAGTACTTC TRBD1 TRBJ2-7 - TRBV28
CASSGLGRGEAFF TGTGCCAGCAGCGGCCTGGGCCGGGGGGAAGCTTTCTTT - TRBJ1-1 - TRBV5-6
CATDPRGSYEQYF TGTGCCACGGACCCCCGGGGATCCTACGAGCAGTACTTC - TRBJ2-7 - TRBV6-5
CASSPGRQGAYEQYF TGCGCCAGCAGCCCCGGGAGACAGGGGGCCTACGAGCAGTACTTC TRBD1 TRBJ2-7 once TRBV5-1
CASSPRGQNTEAFF TGCGCCAGCAGCCCCAGGGGGCAGAACACTGAAGCTTTCTTT TRBD1 TRBJ1-1 - TRBV5-1
CASSTPGISYEQYF TGTGCCAGCAGTACACCGGGGATCTCCTACGAGCAGTACTTC - TRBJ2-7 - TRBV28
CASSVVAGSSYEQYF TGTGCCAGCAGCGTAGTGGCGGGGAGCTCCTACGAGCAGTACTTC - TRBJ2-7 - TRBV9
CASSATSYQETQYF TGTGCCAGCAGCGCCACTAGCTACCAAGAGACCCAGTACTTC - TRBJ2-5 once TRBV2
CASSEIAGVQNIQYF TGTGCCAGCAGTGAAATTGCGGGGGTGCAAAACATTCAGTACTTC TRBD2 TRBJ2-4 - TRBV2
CASSLGAGYTF TGCGCCAGCAGCTTAGGGGCTGGCTACACCTTC - TRBJ1-2 - TRBV4-1
CASSAGTGLNEQFF TGTGCCAGCTCAGCCGGGACAGGGTTGAATGAGCAGTTCTTC TRBD1 TRBJ2-1 - TRBV18
CASSSIPGTGALLAFF TGTGCCAGCAGCTCAATTCCCGGGACAGGGGCTTTATTAGCTTTCTTT TRBD1 TRBJ1-1 - TRBV7-2
CASSGYRGNDYGYTF TGTGCCAGCAGTGGTTACAGGGGGAACGACTATGGCTACACCTTC TRBD1 TRBJ1-2 - TRBV25-1
CASSARLLAGGKEQYF TGTGCCAGCAGTGCACGCCTACTAGCGGGAGGAAAGGAGCAGTACTTC TRBD2 TRBJ2-7 - TRBV6-1
CASSTRTGAYEQYF TGCGCCAGCAGCACAAGGACGGGAGCCTACGAGCAGTACTTC - TRBJ2-7 - TRBV5-1
CSVPEQGGYYGYTF TGCAGCGTTCCCGAACAGGGTGGGTACTATGGCTACACCTTC - TRBJ1-2 - TRBV29-1
CAIEPGQGPEEQFF TGTGCCATCGAACCGGGCCAGGGGCCGGAGGAGCAGTTCTTC - TRBJ2-1 once TRBV6-5
CASSLTGGTGELFF TGCGCCAGCAGCTTGACAGGGGGCACCGGGGAGCTGTTTTTT TRBD1 TRBJ2-2 - TRBV5-1
CASRQGAGRADTQYF TGTGCCAGCCGGCAAGGAGCGGGGCGCGCAGATACGCAGTATTTT TRBD2 TRBJ2-3 - TRBV2
CASRPPVTGSYEQYF TGTGCCAGCAGGCCCCCGGTTACAGGATCCTACGAGCAGTACTTC - TRBJ2-7 - TRBV6-5
CASSLHRDTIPYF TGTGCCAGCAGTCTACACCGGGACACCATCCCGTACTTC - TRBJ2-5 - TRBV6-2/TRBV6-3
CASSWGTGSYEQYF TGCGCCAGCAGCTGGGGGACAGGGTCCTACGAGCAGTACTTC TRBD1 TRBJ2-7 - TRBV5-1
CATCKRGTMNTEAFF TGTGCCACCTGTAAAAGGGGGACTATGAACACTGAAGCTTTCTTT - TRBJ1-1 - TRBV7-2
CASSLGQGAYGYTF TGTGCCAGCAGCCTAGGACAGGGGGCTTACGGCTACACCTTC TRBD1 TRBJ1-2 - TRBV7-3
CASSFGGGMADTQYF TGTGCCAGCAGCTTCGGGGGAGGGATGGCAGATACGCAGTATTTT TRBD2 TRBJ2-3 - TRBV5-4
CASSEFLEQFF TGTGCCAGCAGTGAATTCTTAGAGCAGTTCTTC - TRBJ2-1 - TRBV6-1
CASSLSGYEQYF TGTGCCAGCAGCTTATCAGGGTACGAGCAGTACTTC - TRBJ2-7 - TRBV11-3
CASSEWGSGGDTDTQYF TGTGCCAGCAGTGAATGGGGGAGCGGGGGGGACACAGATACGCAGTATTTT TRBD2 TRBJ2-3 - TRBV6-1
CASSEVGGNIQYF TGCGCCAGCAGCGAGGTGGGAGGGAACATTCAGTACTTC TRBD2 TRBJ2-4 - TRBV5-1
CAIRSGANTGELFF TGTGCCATCAGGAGCGGGGCGAACACCGGGGAGCTGTTTTTT TRBD2 TRBJ2-2 - TRBV10-3
CASRDSINLNQPQHF TGTGCCAGCCGAGACAGCATCAATCTCAATCAGCCCCAGCATTTT - TRBJ1-5 - TRBV19
CASSLVRPDTIYF TGTGCCAGCAGCTTAGTTCGTCCGGACACCATATATTTT - TRBJ1-3 - TRBV7-8
CASSRGQGRIHPQHF TGTGCCAGCAGCAGAGGACAGGGCCGAATCCATCCCCAGCATTTT TRBD1 TRBJ1-5 - TRBV27
CASSLELQNEQYF TGTGCCAGCAGCTTAGAGTTGCAGAACGAGCAGTACTTC - TRBJ2-7 - TRBV11-2
CASSPRTGGETGELFF TGTGCCAGCTCACCCCGGACAGGGGGCGAGACCGGGGAGCTGTTTTTT TRBD1 TRBJ2-2 once TRBV18
CASSPDVADEQFF TGTGCCAGCAGCCCCGATGTGGCGGATGAGCAGTTCTTC - TRBJ2-1 - TRBV7-9
CASSLAPGYQETQYF TGTGCCAGCAGCTTAGCGCCAGGGTACCAAGAGACCCAGTACTTC - TRBJ2-5 - TRBV11-3
CASTSKSPVREKLFF TGTGCCAGCACCTCTAAATCTCCGGTCCGAGAAAAACTGTTTTTT - TRBJ1-4 - TRBV27
CASSDSPGGVKKLFF TGTGCCAGCAGCGATTCCCCGGGGGGCGTGAAGAAACTGTTTTTT - TRBJ1-4 - TRBV7-2
CASSLGRLAGGMGNEQFF TGTGCCAGCAGCTTAGGGCGACTAGCGGGGGGAATGGGCAATGAGCAGTTCTTC TRBD2 TRBJ2-1 - TRBV7-2
CASSPMHSSYNEQFF TGTGCCAGCAGCCCGATGCATAGCTCCTACAATGAGCAGTTCTTC - TRBJ2-1 - TRBV11-2
CATQQGRGEQYF TGTGCCACCCAGCAGGGAAGGGGCGAGCAGTACTTC - TRBJ2-7 few TRBV24-1
CASSLVPGSYNEQFF TGCGCCAGCAGCTTGGTGCCGGGTTCCTACAATGAGCAGTTCTTC - TRBJ2-1 - TRBV5-1
CASSPPGLAGARGELFF TGTGCCAGCAGCCCACCGGGACTAGCGGGAGCTCGCGGGGAGCTGTTTTTT TRBD2 TRBJ2-2 - TRBV5-4